Listed here are 5 T cell receptor beta chains from one sample, sequenced in a study of blood T cell repertoires in COVID-19. The table came from immunoSEQ multiplex PCR; TCRdb's copy has only in-frame clones and leaves some out. The sample yields about 470,000 clones, 75% to 90% seen once. The specimen was PBMCs or T cells enriched from blood (not recorded which). The receptor set was obtained from a woman aged 18-29 years who had recovered from COVID-19.

The rearrangement links TRBV12-5 to TRBJ1-2; 8 bases fit TRBD1. CDR1 and CDR2 (germline): LGHNT, FRNRAP. The CDR3 sequence is 15 residues long. The J segment lost 4 bases and the V segment lost 0 bases, leaving 4 bases of the junction unmatched. The CDR3 nucleotides read TGTGCTAGTGGTTTGGTACGGGACAGGAGCTATGGCTACACCTTC. This codes for CASGLVRDRSYGYTF. Full variable domain (rest looked up from reference TRBV12-5 and TRBJ1-2): DARVTQTPRHKVTEMGQEVTMRCQPILGHNTVFWYRQTMMQGLELLAYFRNRAPLDDSGMPKDRFSAEMPDATLATLKIQPSEPRDSAVYFCASGLVRDRSYGYTFGSGTRLTVV.

The genes are TRBV28 and TRBJ1-4, with 8 bases matching TRBD1. The germline CDR1 and CDR2 sequences are MDHEN and SYDVKM. The CDR3 sequence is 15 residues long. With 5 bases clipped from V and 0 bases from J, the junction kept 2 bases outside the gene matches. The CDR3 reads CASSTGGTTNEKLFF. CDR3 DNA sequence: TGTGCCAGCAGTACAGGGGGTACAACTAATGAAAAACTGTTTTTT.

The genes are TRBV5-5 and TRBJ2-7, with D possibly matching TRBD2 (7 bases). V was shortened by 3 bases and J by 5 bases, with 18 bases between the two germline ends. CDR3 length: 15 amino acids. From germline, CDR1 is SGHKS and CDR2 YYEKEE (reference sequence). The CDR3 sequence is CASSSMGGATHEQYF. DNA of the CDR3: TGTGCCAGCAGCTCCATGGGGGGGGCAACCCACGAGCAGTACTTC.

The J gene is TRBJ1-5, the V gene TRBV19, with TRBD1 matching over 10 bases. Trimming removed 8 bases from V and 7 bases from J; junction bases left unmatched: 5. The germline CDR1 and CDR2 sequences are LNHDA and SQIVND (reference sequence). The CDR3 has 13 amino acids. As DNA, the CDR3 is TGTGCCAGTGACAGGGGGCTAGGACAGCCCCAGCATTTT. This gives the protein CASDRGLGQPQHF.

The CDR3 loop is CASREDVGNQPQHF. CDR3 DNA: TGTGCCAGCAGGGAGGACGTAGGCAATCAGCCCCAGCATTTT. V gene TRBV2 combines with J gene TRBJ1-5; no clear D. V was pared by 6 bases and J by 2 bases, with 11 bases between. Germline V gene data show CDR1 as SNHLY and CDR2 as FYNNEI. This CDR3 is 14 amino acids long.